The 6 T cell receptor beta chains below come from one sample, sequenced in a study of blood T cell repertoires in COVID-19. Clones were read by immunoSEQ multiplex PCR, and TCRdb kept only the in-frame ones, dropping some. The data show approximately 170,000 clones, 80% to 85% seen once. Sequencing input: peripheral blood. All receptors derive from an older woman with COVID-19, enrolled during active disease.

This chain connects TRBV15 to TRBJ2-5; 7 nucleotides match TRBD1. The CDR3 consists of 13 residues. Germline assignment: CDR1 LNHNV and CDR2 YYDKDF (reference sequence). V gave up 6 bases and J gave up 1 base; unmatched junction bases: 2. The CDR3 here is CATRRGPQETQYF. The DNA of the CDR3 is TGTGCCACCAGAAGGGGGCCCCAAGAGACCCAGTACTTC.

This clone was detected ten times or more. V usage is TRBV6-2 or TRBV6-3 and J usage is TRBJ1-1; D may be TRBD1 (5 bases). Trimming took off 1 base at V and 0 bases at J, with 24 bases between the two ends. Per germline, CDR1 MNHEY and CDR2 SVGEGT. The CDR3 is 20 residues long. CDR3 sequence: CASSYFPFGMGPTVNTEAFF. CDR3 bases: TGTGCCAGCAGTTACTTCCCATTTGGAATGGGGCCTACGGTGAACACTGAAGCTTTCTTT.

The chain joins TRBV27 to TRBJ2-1; 11 bases line up with TRBD1. Germline V gene data show CDR1 as MNHEY and CDR2 as SMNVEV (reference sequence). This CDR3 is 16 amino acids long. J gave up 8 bases and V 8 bases, and 14 bases lay outside the gene matches. The CDR3 sequence is CASSFRDRGYQHEQFF. As DNA, the CDR3 is TGTGCCAGCTCCTTCCGGGACAGGGGGTACCAACATGAGCAGTTCTTC.

The count of this clone is one. The J gene is TRBJ2-5, the V gene TRBV27; 8 positions agree with TRBD2. Germline V CDR1 and CDR2: MNHEY, SMNVEV (reference sequence). This CDR3 has 16 residues. Trimming at V came to 4 bases and at J to 7 bases, leaving 14 bases not matched to a gene. CDR3 in amino acids: CASSSRGGGSQGTQYF. CDR3 coding DNA: TGTGCCAGCAGTTCCCGGGGGGGAGGGTCTCAGGGGACCCAGTACTTC.

The CDR3 DNA sequence: TGTGCCAGCAGCAAAGATGACCGTCGGGGGGGGGATAGCTCCTATAATTCACCCCTCCACTTT. It codes for CASSKDDRRGGDSSYNSPLHF. The V and J genes are TRBV21-1 and TRBJ1-6. TRBV21-1 is flagged as a pseudogene. The CDR3 extends over 21 amino acids.

This clone has only one observation. V is TRBV6-1 and J is TRBJ2-5; D remains ambiguous. CDR1 is MNHNS, CDR2 SASEGT, per germline. V dropped 1 base and J dropped 5 bases, with 11 bases sitting between them. The CDR3 sequence is 14 residues long. This CDR3 reads CASSEEILLETQYF. The CDR3 DNA reads as TGTGCCAGCAGTGAAGAAATCCTATTGGAGACCCAGTACTTC.